These 8 T cell receptor beta chains originate from one sample sequenced in a study of beta chain features in type 1 diabetes. The study reverse transcribed the entire isolated RNA, so it sequenced expressed TCRB transcripts. Produced via immunoSEQ multiplex PCR; TCRdb's table is partial and in-frame only. The sample shows under 250,000 clones, 13% to 15% of them seen only once. The sample consisted of naive CD4+ T cells from blood. These TCRs come from a woman between 40 and 50 years old in good health.

This chain joins TRBV18 and TRBJ1-2; the D gene is possibly TRBD1 (5 bases). CDR1 is KGHSH, CDR2 LQKENI, per germline. CDR3 size: 14 residues. The V end lost 3 bases, the J end lost 4 bases, and 12 bases lay between the germline ends. CDR3 sequence reads: CASSPRRQSYGYTF. As DNA, the CDR3 is TGTGCCAGCTCACCCAGGCGACAGAGCTATGGCTACACCTTC.

The chain links TRBV19 to TRBJ1-5; D remains unclear. In germline, CDR1 is LNHDA, CDR2 SQIVND (reference sequence). The V and J ends lost 4 bases and 5 bases respectively, with 12 bases between them. This CDR3 has 14 residues. This CDR3 is CASSKQRGYQPQHF. The DNA of the CDR3 is TGTGCCAGTAGTAAACAACGAGGGTATCAGCCCCAGCATTTT. Supplemented by reference TRBV19 and TRBJ1-5, the full variable domain reads DGGITQSPKYLFRKEGQNVTLSCEQNLNHDAMYWYRQDPGQGLRLIYYSQIVNDFQKGDIAEGYSVSREKKESFPLTVTSAQKNPTAFYLCASSKQRGYQPQHFGDGTRLSIL.

This clone appeared a few times. This chain joins TRBV9 and TRBJ1-5; possible D gene TRBD1, 5 bases. The CDR3 covers 15 residues. Germline values: CDR1 SGDLS, CDR2 YYNGEE. Trimming removed 0 bases from V and 5 bases from J, with 12 bases in between. CDR3 nucleotide sequence: TGTGCCAGCAGCGTAGGGGCGGGGGGAGATCAGCCCCAGCATTTT. Translating gives CASSVGAGGDQPQHF.

The chain recombines TRBV5-1 with TRBJ1-1; 9 nucleotides line up with TRBD1. Losses at the gene ends were 0 bases for V and 8 bases for J; bases not matched to a gene: 5. This CDR3 has 14 amino acids. Germline CDR1 SGHRS, CDR2 YFSETQ. The CDR3 sequence is CASSLAGQGTEAFF. The CDR3 nucleotides are TGCGCCAGCAGCTTGGCGGGACAGGGCACAGAAGCTTTCTTT.

The chain links TRBV5-4 to TRBJ1-2; 7 nucleotides agree with TRBD1. Trimming at V came to 1 base and at J to 3 bases, leaving 0 bases not matched to a gene. Looked up from germline, CDR1 is SGHNT and CDR2 is YYREEE (reference sequence). The CDR3 has 13 amino acids. The CDR3 region is CASSLTGDYGYTF. CDR3 nucleotide sequence: TGTGCCAGCAGCTTGACAGGGGACTATGGCTACACCTTC.

This rearrangement joins TRBV5-1 to TRBJ2-3, with D tentatively TRBD2 (5 bases). V was cut by 4 bases and J by 3 bases, with 21 bases left in between. The CDR3 covers 17 residues. The germline V gene has CDR1 SGHRS and CDR2 YFSETQ. CDR3 amino acids: CASSGNRPGRVTDTQYF. The CDR3 DNA follows: TGCGCCAGCAGCGGGAACCGGCCGGGAAGGGTGACAGATACGCAGTATTTT.

This chain uses TRBV7-9 with TRBJ1-4; possibly TRBD1 for D (6 bases). V was cut by 2 bases and J by 3 bases, with 13 bases left in between. Germline values: CDR1 SEHNR, CDR2 FQNEAQ (reference sequence). The CDR3 spans 16 residues. The CDR3 bases are TGTGCCAGCAGCTTACTGGGGGCTTCACCTAATGAAAAACTGTTTTTT. Translating gives CASSLLGASPNEKLFF. Looking up the rest from reference TRBV7-9 and TRBJ1-4 gives the full variable domain: DTGVSQNPRHKITKRGQNVTFRCDPISEHNRLYWYRQTLGQGPEFLTYFQNEAQLEKSRLLSDRFSAERPKGSFSTLEIQRTEQGDSAMYLCASSLLGASPNEKLFFGSGTQLSVL.

This clone was seen only a few times. In DNA, the CDR3 is TGTGCCACTTCAGGGTTGATGACCGGGGAGCTGTTTTTT. Translating gives CATSGLMTGELFF. The V call is TRBV2, the J call TRBJ2-2; maybe TRBD1 (5 bases). Deletions cut 10 bases from V and 5 bases from J, with 14 bases between. CDR3 length: 13 residues. The germline V gene encodes CDR1 SNHLY and CDR2 FYNNEI.